This T cell receptor (beta chain) originates from a study of cytotoxic CD8 clonotypes in ibrutinib-treated CLL. Study-level findings and limits: Clonality increased at ibrutinib response, then returned toward baseline at progression. Public clonotypes (which were uncommon) either contracted or remained stable on treatment.

Concerning this clone itself: Its matching antigen is unknown.

Profiled with immunoSEQ multiplex PCR; TCRdb holds only in-frame clones, not every one. The table records tens of thousands of clones, approximately 87% of them present only once. Germline CDR1 reads WSHSY; CDR2 reads SAAADI. V was clipped by 1 base and J by 5 bases, with 6 bases between them. The CDR3 extends over 13 amino acids. The chain joins TRBV10-2 to TRBJ1-5; D is ambiguous. This TCR derives from a human donor with chronic lymphocytic leukemia. This sample comprised PBMCs, obtained after 24 months of ibrutinib treatment. CDR3 coding DNA: TGCGCCAGCAGTGAGTTTCCCGATCAGCCCCAGCATTTT. Its translation is CASSEFPDQPQHF.